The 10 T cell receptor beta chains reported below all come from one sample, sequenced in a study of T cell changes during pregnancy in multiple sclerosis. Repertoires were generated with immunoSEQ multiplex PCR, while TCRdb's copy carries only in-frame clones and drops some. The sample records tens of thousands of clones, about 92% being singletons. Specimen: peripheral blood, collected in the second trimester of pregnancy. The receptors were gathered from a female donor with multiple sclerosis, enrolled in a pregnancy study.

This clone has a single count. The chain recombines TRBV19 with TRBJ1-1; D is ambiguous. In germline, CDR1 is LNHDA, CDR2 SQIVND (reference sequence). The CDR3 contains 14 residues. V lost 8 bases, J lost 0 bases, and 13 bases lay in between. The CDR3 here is CASGTGWMNTEAFF. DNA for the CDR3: TGTGCCAGTGGCACGGGGTGGATGAACACTGAAGCTTTCTTT.

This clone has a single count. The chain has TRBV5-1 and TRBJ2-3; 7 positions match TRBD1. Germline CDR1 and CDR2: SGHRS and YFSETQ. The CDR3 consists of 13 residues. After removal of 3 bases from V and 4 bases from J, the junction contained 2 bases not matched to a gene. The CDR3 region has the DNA TGCGCCAGCAGCTACGGACAGGCAGATACGCAGTATTTT. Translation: CASSYGQADTQYF.

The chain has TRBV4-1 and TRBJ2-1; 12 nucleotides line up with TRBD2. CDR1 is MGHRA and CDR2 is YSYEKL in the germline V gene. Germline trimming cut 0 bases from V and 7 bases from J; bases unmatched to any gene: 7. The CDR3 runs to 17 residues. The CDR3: CASSQEWLAGGRNEQFF. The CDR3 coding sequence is TGCGCCAGCAGCCAAGAATGGCTAGCGGGGGGGCGGAATGAGCAGTTCTTC.

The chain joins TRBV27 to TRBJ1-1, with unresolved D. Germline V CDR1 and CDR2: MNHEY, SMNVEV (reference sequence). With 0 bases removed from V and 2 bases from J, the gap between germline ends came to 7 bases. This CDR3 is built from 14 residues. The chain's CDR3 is CASSLSGGNTEAFF. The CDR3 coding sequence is TGTGCCAGCAGTTTATCGGGAGGAAACACTGAAGCTTTCTTT.

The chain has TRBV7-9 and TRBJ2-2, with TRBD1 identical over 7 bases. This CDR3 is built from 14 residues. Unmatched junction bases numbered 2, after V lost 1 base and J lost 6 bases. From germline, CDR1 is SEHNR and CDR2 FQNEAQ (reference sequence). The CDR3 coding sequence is TGTGCCAGCAGCTTAGTCACAGGGGCCGGGGAGCTGTTTTTT. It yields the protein CASSLVTGAGELFF.

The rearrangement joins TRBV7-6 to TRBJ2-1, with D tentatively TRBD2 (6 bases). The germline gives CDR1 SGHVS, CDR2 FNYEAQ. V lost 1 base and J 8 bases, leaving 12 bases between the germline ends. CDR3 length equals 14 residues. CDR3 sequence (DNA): TGTGCCAGCAGCTTAGATCTAGCGTTATATGAGCAGTTCTTC. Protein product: CASSLDLALYEQFF.

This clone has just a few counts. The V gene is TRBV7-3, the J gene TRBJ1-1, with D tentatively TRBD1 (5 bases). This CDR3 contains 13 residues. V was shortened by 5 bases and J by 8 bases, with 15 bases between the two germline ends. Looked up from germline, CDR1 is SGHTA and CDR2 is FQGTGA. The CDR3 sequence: CASSLIQDKEAFF. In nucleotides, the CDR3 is TGTGCCAGCAGCCTAATACAGGACAAGGAAGCTTTCTTT.

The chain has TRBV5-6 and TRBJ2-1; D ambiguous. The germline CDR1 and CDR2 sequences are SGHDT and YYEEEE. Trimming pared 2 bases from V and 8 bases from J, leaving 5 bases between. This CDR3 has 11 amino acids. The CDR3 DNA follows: TGTGCCAGCAGCTTCTCCGATGAGCAGTTCTTC. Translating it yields CASSFSDEQFF. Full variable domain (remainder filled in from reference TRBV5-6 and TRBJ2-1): DAGVTQSPTHLIKTRGQQVTLRCSPKSGHDTVSWYQQALGQGPQFIFQYYEEEERQRGNFPDRFSGHQFPNYSSELNVNALLLGDSALYLCASSFSDEQFFGPGTRLTVL.

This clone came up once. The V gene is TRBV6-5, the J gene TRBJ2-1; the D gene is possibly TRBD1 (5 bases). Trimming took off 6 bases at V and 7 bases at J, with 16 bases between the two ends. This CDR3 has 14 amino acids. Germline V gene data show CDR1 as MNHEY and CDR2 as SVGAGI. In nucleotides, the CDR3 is TGTGCCAGCAGACCTGGGGCAGGGTTTAATGAGCAGTTCTTC. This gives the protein CASRPGAGFNEQFF.

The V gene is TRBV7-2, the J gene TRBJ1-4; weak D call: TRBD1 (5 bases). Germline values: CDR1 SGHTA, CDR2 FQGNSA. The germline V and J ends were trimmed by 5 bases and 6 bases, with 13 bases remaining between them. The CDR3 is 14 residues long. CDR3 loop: CASSLGPKDEKLFF. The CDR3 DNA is TGTGCCAGCAGCCTGGGGCCCAAAGATGAAAAACTGTTTTTT.